The clone carrying this T cell receptor beta chain was seen at least ten times. The record originates from a study of naive and memory T cell subsets. The CDR3 spans 13 residues. V dropped 7 bases and J dropped 4 bases, with 11 bases sitting between them. Germline CDR1 is KGHDR and CDR2 is SFDVKD. The beta constant-region primer was an equimolar mix of two oligonucleotides covering TRBC1 and TRBC2. One entry per CDR3 protein, called by TCRdb with MiXCR from the UMI-ligation and nested PCR reads. The data hold 70,000 to 95,000 distinct CDR3 sequences, with over 7% observed a single time. This receptor was identified in a human donor in good health. This chain uses TRBV24-1 with TRBJ2-3, with no clear D. Sequencing used central memory CD4+ T cells from blood. The CDR3 nucleotides are TGTGCCACCAGAGATGGTATTTCAGATACGCAGTATTTT. It is translated as CATRDGISDTQYF.